The 10 T cell receptor beta chains below were found in one sample sequenced in a study of shared clonotypes between healthy human individuals. Data came from immunoSEQ multiplex PCR; TCRdb stores just in-frame clones and leaves some out. The sample includes around 1 million clones, 70% to 85% of them seen just once. The specimen sequenced was memory CD4+ T cells sorted from blood. Subset in this sample: CD45RA-negative fraction. The receptor set was obtained from a man between 18 and 35 years old in good health.

A remark on this clone: This same CDR3 is encoded by further DNA sequences in the sample. The chain recombines TRBV19 with TRBJ1-1, with TRBD1 matching over 8 bases. This CDR3 spans 15 amino acids. The J segment lost 0 bases and the V segment lost 4 bases, leaving 4 bases of the junction unmatched. Germline V gene data show CDR1 as LNHDA and CDR2 as SQIVND (reference sequence). CDR3 DNA sequence: TGTGCCAGTAGTACTCCAGGGGGCGTGAACACTGAAGCTTTCTTT. This translates into CASSTPGGVNTEAFF. Looking up the rest from reference TRBV19 and TRBJ1-1 gives the full variable domain: DGGITQSPKYLFRKEGQNVTLSCEQNLNHDAMYWYRQDPGQGLRLIYYSQIVNDFQKGDIAEGYSVSREKKESFPLTVTSAQKNPTAFYLCASSTPGGVNTEAFFGQGTRLTVV.

The chain employs TRBV11-3 and TRBJ2-1; TRBD2 agrees at 8 bases. Per germline, CDR1 SGHNT and CDR2 YENEEA. V lost 5 bases, J lost 7 bases, and 4 bases stayed unmatched. The CDR3 consists of 13 residues. CDR3 loop: CASSPPGGNEQFF. DNA for the CDR3: TGTGCCAGCAGCCCCCCGGGAGGGAATGAGCAGTTCTTC. Complete variable domain (other parts from reference TRBV11-3 and TRBJ2-1): EAGVVQSPRYKIIEKKQPVAFWCNPISGHNTLYWYLQNLGQGPELLIRYENEEAVDDSQLPKDRFSAERLKGVDSTLKIQPAELGDSAVYLCASSPPGGNEQFFGPGTRLTVL.

The genes are TRBV30 and TRBJ1-6; 7 positions match TRBD1. The CDR3 loop spans 14 amino acids. J gave up 9 bases and V 1 base, and 6 bases lay outside the gene matches. Per the germline V gene, CDR1 is GTSNPN and CDR2 is SVGIG (reference sequence). This CDR3 reads CAWSEQGSGSPLHF. In nucleotides, the CDR3 is TGTGCCTGGAGTGAACAGGGGTCCGGTTCACCCCTCCACTTT. Variable domain in full (rest from reference TRBV30 and TRBJ1-6): SQTIHQWPATLVQPVGSPLSLECTVEGTSNPNLYWYRQAAGRGLQLLFYSVGIGQISSEVPQNLSASRPQDRQFILSSKKLLLSDSGFYLCAWSEQGSGSPLHFGNGTRLTVT.

This clone appeared a few times. CDR3 DNA sequence: TGCGCCAGCAGCCAAGATCGGGGGACGAATCAGCCCCAGCATTTT. Its protein is CASSQDRGTNQPQHF. J is TRBJ1-5 and V is TRBV4-1, with D maybe TRBD1 (5 bases). The CDR3 totals 15 residues. Trimming stripped 0 bases from V and 4 bases from J, with 10 bases between. CDR1 and CDR2 (germline): MGHRA, YSYEKL.

The chain is built from TRBV19 and TRBJ2-7, with 7 bases identical to TRBD2. The CDR3 spans 14 residues. V dropped 6 bases and J dropped 2; count of bases not matched to a gene: 7. Germline CDR1 is LNHDA and CDR2 is SQIVND (reference sequence). The CDR3 spells CASRTSKIPYEQYF. CDR3 nucleotides: TGTGCCAGTAGGACTAGCAAAATCCCCTACGAGCAGTACTTC.

The chain combines TRBV30 with TRBJ2-1; D gene uncertain. From germline, CDR1 is GTSNPN and CDR2 SVGIG (reference sequence). V lost 2 bases and J 4 bases, leaving 9 bases between the germline ends. The CDR3 spans 13 residues. The CDR3 spells CAWSPDIYNEQFF. The CDR3 DNA reads TGTGCCTGGAGTCCCGACATTTACAATGAGCAGTTCTTC.

This chain connects TRBV5-8 to TRBJ1-5; 7 bases map to TRBD1. Trimming removed 4 bases from V and 2 bases from J; junction bases left unmatched: 9. This CDR3 has 16 residues. The germline V gene has CDR1 SGHTS and CDR2 YDEGEE. The DNA of the CDR3 is TGTGCCAGCAGCCAATTACAGGGGTTAGGCAATCAGCCCCAGCATTTT. It is translated as CASSQLQGLGNQPQHF.

On this clone itself: A read error may explain this, as a much larger clone is one base away. This specimen includes other DNA sequences encoding the same CDR3. V and J are TRBV7-2 and TRBJ2-7; 8 nucleotides align to TRBD2. This CDR3 has 14 residues. Germline-derived CDR1 and CDR2 are SGHTA and FQGNSA. V gave up 5 bases and J gave up 2 bases; unmatched junction bases: 5. CDR3 amino acids: CASSPRGGTYEQYF. Written as DNA, the CDR3 is TGTGCCAGCAGCCCCCGGGGGGGGACCTACGAGCAGTACTTC.

This chain uses TRBV5-6 with TRBJ1-5; D is ambiguous. The germline gives CDR1 SGHDT, CDR2 YYEEEE. The germline V and J ends were trimmed by 4 bases and 2 bases, with 10 bases remaining between them. The CDR3 sequence is 14 residues long. This CDR3 reads CASSPEWGNQPQHF. CDR3 DNA sequence: TGTGCCAGCAGCCCTGAGTGGGGCAATCAGCCCCAGCATTTT. The full variable domain, with the rest looked up from reference TRBV5-6 and TRBJ1-5, is DAGVTQSPTHLIKTRGQQVTLRCSPKSGHDTVSWYQQALGQGPQFIFQYYEEEERQRGNFPDRFSGHQFPNYSSELNVNALLLGDSALYLCASSPEWGNQPQHFGDGTRLSIL.

Points on this clone: This sample includes further DNA sequences coding for the same CDR3. The rearrangement joins TRBV25-1 to TRBJ2-5; D unresolved. V was pared by 5 bases and J by 2 bases, with 3 bases between. The CDR3 is 11 amino acids. Germline V gene sequence: CDR1 MGHDK, CDR2 SYGVNS. CDR3 protein: CASSPQETQYF. The CDR3 DNA reads as TGTGCCAGCAGTCCTCAAGAGACCCAGTACTTC.